This T cell receptor (beta chain) was sequenced during a study of CD8 T cells in Susac syndrome (dated by TCRdb to 2018 to 2020). Concerning the study at large: Among the sequenced Susac syndrome patients, about 6 had clinically active disease and about eight were in clinical remission. Susac syndrome patients were therapy-naive, on corticosteroids (some also receiving IVIg), or on IVIg alone at blood withdrawal. The study used repertoire sequencing to test whether antigen drove CD8+ T cell activation and differentiation in Susac syndrome. CD8+ T cell repertoire clonality was compared between fewer than 13 healthy donors, around 14 Susac syndrome patients and approximately 16 multiple sclerosis patients. The research as a whole found: Sixteen and five Susac-specific public clones were found in the total CD8+ and CD8+ TEMRA repertoires, respectively. The number of individuals in the TCR sequencing and HLA analysis was acknowledged as relatively small. CD8+ repertoires in Susac syndrome showed clonal expansion, which was highest in CD8+ TEMRA cells and was greater in clinically active patients than in remitting patients.

RNA was extracted using the RNeasy kit, and about 0.45 to 1 ug of the RNA was reverse transcribed with random hexamers. The immunoSEQ multiplex PCR assay, which covers 54 Vbeta and 13 Jbeta segments, was used to amplify TCR beta CDR3 regions. To correct PCR amplification bias, a synthetic template baseline was used for both primer optimization and computational correction. The published analysis was carried out like this. Only productive sequences were kept, with reads annotated to V, D and J genes according to IMGT and analyzed in immunoSEQ Analyzer. Clonality was calculated as one minus the Shannon entropy normalized by log2 of the number of productive unique sequences. For each patient and control, public and private clones were evaluated within the 100 most prevalent clones. Susac-specific clones were defined as absent from healthy and MS cohorts, over a thousand published viral clones and other ImmuneACCESS disease sequences. TCRdb took the public reads, trimmed them with fastp at Q25, ran MiXCR for clone calling and kept in-frame beta chains. When rows share a CDR3 protein, they turn into one entry using the most common DNA and genes. TCRdb's processing, not the study's, gives the V and J calls here. In this sample the table shows around 85,000 distinct CDR3 sequences, over 90% of which occur a single time. Of the sample, about 0.45% is held by the ten largest clones.

For this chain, trimming is 5 bases at the V end and 6 bases at the J end, and the number of junction bases without a gene match is 11. The germline V gene provides CDR1 MNHEY and CDR2 SVGEGT. The CDR3 holds 16 amino acids from the cysteine to the phenylalanine. Of all the DNA, just the CDR3 is kept, 48 bases in frame from base 1. This clonotype was observed once. Its antigen is not yet known. Base qualities were left out, and no much larger clone turns up one base away. Evidence from a single read is weak. Peripheral blood CD8+ and CD4+ T cells from healthy donors, Susac syndrome patients and multiple sclerosis patients were profiled using high-throughput TCR beta sequencing. The Susac syndrome patients fulfilled recently defined diagnostic criteria for definite or probable disease. CD8+ TEMRA cells were enriched by FACS, while bulk CD8+ and CD4+ T cells were purified by magnetic negative isolation. Blood was drawn into EDTA tubes, processed within 24 hours, and PBMCs were isolated by density gradient centrifugation. PBMCs intended for TCR sequencing were frozen in liquid nitrogen and were later thawed in a 37 degrees C water bath. The sorted or isolated CD4+, CD8+ and CD8+ TEMRA cells had a purity of 90% or higher.

The receptor chain draws on TRBV6-2 or TRBV6-3 and TRBJ2-1, and TRBD2 aligns with 9 junction nucleotides. Specimen: CD8+ T cells from PBMCs. The receptor was isolated from a human donor with Susac syndrome. The DNA is TGTGCCAGCAGTAACCTACTAGCGGGCTTGGGCAATGAGCAGTTCTTC. Translated, this gives CASSNLLAGLGNEQFF.